This T cell receptor (beta chain) derives from a study of blood T cell repertoires in COVID-19. Study details: The study drew acute and convalescent COVID-19 samples from the United States, Italy and Spain.

From germline, CDR1 is LNHDA and CDR2 SQIVND (reference sequence). Trimming cost V 1 base and J 3 bases, with 13 bases left between them. The length of the CDR3 is 16 residues. How the authors handled the data: Amplified reference gene primers provided the basis for estimating nucleated cell counts. Measured with immunoSEQ multiplex PCR; TCRdb has only the in-frame clones, and not every one. Clone size and the V and J calls come from that table; the DNA yielded D and trimming. The data contain around 330,000 clones, more than 70% of them seen just once; the ten biggest clones take up 1.5% to 2%. The V call is TRBV19, the J call TRBJ2-1; D might be TRBD1 (6 bases). The specimen sequenced was peripheral blood. This TCR derives from a woman aged 25 to 39 with COVID-19, enrolled during active disease. The CDR3 sequence is CASSIVGAGDYNEQFF. The CDR3 DNA follows: TGTGCCAGTAGTATAGTGGGAGCAGGGGACTACAATGAGCAGTTCTTC.